This TCR beta chain was identified in a study of T cell responses to AZD1222 COVID-19 vaccine. The CDR3 totals 16 residues. Germline assignment: CDR1 LGHDT and CDR2 YNNKEL (reference sequence). Trimming cost V 5 bases and J 1 base, with 14 bases left between them. This clone was observed once. The protocol was immunoSEQ multiplex PCR, while the TCRdb copy is restricted to in-frame clones and leaves out a portion. The sample contains about 97,000 clones, 87% of which appear only once. The chain recombines TRBV3-1 (or the pseudogene TRBV3-2) with TRBJ2-2; tentative D call: TRBD2 (6 bases). The sequences come from peripheral blood, collected on day 0 of AZD1222 vaccination. The receptor's source is an adult in good health. The CDR3 DNA sequence: TGTGCCAGCAGCAAACGGGGACTCCAGAACACCGGGGAGCTGTTTTTT. Translation gives CASSKRGLQNTGELFF.